A selection of T cell receptor beta chains follows, all from one sample in a study of CD4 and CD8 cells across lung adenocarcinoma regions. MiXCR, run by TCRdb on the PCR reads, gives a single entry per CDR3 protein. The sample yields about 3,700 distinct CDR3 sequences, about 51% seen once. The source material was CD4+ T cells from the margin of a lung tumor. The source is a female donor with lung adenocarcinoma. The CD4 and CD8 labels of this study may be unreliable. The conserved cysteine and the conserved F or W are not part of the CDR3 here. Part of the rows lack a size; the others show once, few, many or a class for expanded clones.

v_call	j_call	clone_size	cdr3_aa
TRBV6-5	TRBJ1-4	NA	ASSYSDRNEKLF
TRBV7-2	TRBJ2-3	once	ASSSAGFADTQY
TRBV10-3	TRBJ1-1	NA	AIKVSGPNTEAF
TRBV7-3	NA	NA	ASSQRGLAGSYNEQY
TRBV6-5	TRBJ2-2	NA	ASSYNVTTETLY
TRBV14	TRBJ2-3	NA	TSSQDSRHRDTQY
TRBV10-2	TRBJ1-2	few	ASGGGFNYGYT
TRBV12-3/TRBV12-4	TRBJ2-1	NA	ASSLGPPSSYNEQF
TRBV7-2	TRBJ2-3	NA	ASSLLRTDTQY
TRBV3-1	NA	NA	ASSSWGQGTYEQY
TRBV27	TRBJ2-4	NA	GTGNGGGDGEIQY
TRBV6-1	TRBJ2-3	few	ASAGLGTQY
TRBV6-5	TRBJ1-3	medium-sized	ASSYDFGGNTIY
TRBV6-1	TRBJ1-4	NA	ASSVVIWGRQVF
TRBV11-2	TRBJ1-1	NA	ASSFLVGLGTEAF
TRBV6-1	TRBJ2-5	large	ASSEPSGEGEETQY
TRBV20-1	TRBJ2-1	few	SARVEFGTSGRSGYNEQF
TRBV7-9	TRBJ2-5	NA	ASSPGLAGVGETQY
TRBV10-2	NA	NA	ASSSRIPMYEQY
TRBV27	TRBJ2-3	medium-sized	ASSPATAYHTQY
TRBV27	TRBJ1-4	few	ASTTDPRTGREKLF
TRBV24-1	TRBJ2-2	few	ATENTWNTGELF
TRBV5-1	TRBJ2-1	NA	ASSLRPDGGEQF
TRBV12-3/TRBV12-4	TRBJ2-2	NA	ATRRAGGTNTEKQF
TRBV7-7	TRBJ2-1	NA	ASSTGMGDEQF
TRBV7-2	TRBJ2-5	NA	ASSLSSGNQETQY
TRBV7-3	TRBJ2-3	NA	ASSRELADTQY
TRBV27	NA	once	ASSSRRQDLPYNEQF
TRBV6-1	TRBJ2-1	few	ASSVRVRNNEQF
TRBV4-1	TRBJ2-1	NA	ASSQEGLRAGSSYNEQF
TRBV7-6	NA	NA	ASSLRLGLLAGQSYEQY
TRBV27	TRBJ2-3	NA	ASSGTGGTRGSATDTQY
TRBV6-1	TRBJ2-5	NA	ASSEAGGAQTQY
TRBV7-9	TRBJ2-1	large	ASGTEPNEQF